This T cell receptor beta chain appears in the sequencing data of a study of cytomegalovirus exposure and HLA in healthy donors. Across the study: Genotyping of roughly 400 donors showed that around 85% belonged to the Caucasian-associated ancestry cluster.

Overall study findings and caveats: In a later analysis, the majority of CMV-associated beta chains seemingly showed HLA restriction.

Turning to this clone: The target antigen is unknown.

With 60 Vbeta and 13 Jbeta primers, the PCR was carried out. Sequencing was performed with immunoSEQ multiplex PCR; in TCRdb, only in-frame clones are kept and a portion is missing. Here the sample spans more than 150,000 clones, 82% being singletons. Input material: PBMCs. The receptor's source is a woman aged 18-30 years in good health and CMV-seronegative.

The CDR3 bases are TGTGCCAGCAGCGAAAGGGGAAGGGAAAACAATCAGCCCCAGCATTTT. Translating gives CASSERGRENNQPQHF. The chain couples TRBV2 to TRBJ1-5; perhaps TRBD1 as D (5 bases). The CDR3 extends over 16 amino acids. Germline lookup yields CDR1 SNHLY and CDR2 FYNNEI. Trimming took off 6 bases at V and 3 bases at J, with 18 bases between the two ends.